Sequencing of this T cell receptor (beta chain) was carried out in a study of cytomegalovirus exposure and HLA in healthy donors. Whole-study results and caveats: A link between a missense DCLRE1C variant and TCR beta V- and J-gene trimming emerged from a later analysis.

The PCR employed 60 Vbeta primers together with 13 Jbeta primers. Data came from immunoSEQ multiplex PCR; TCRdb stores just in-frame clones and leaves some out. The sample carries around 200,000 clones, under 80% recorded once. Comments on this clone: Antigen unknown.

This CDR3 is 10 amino acids long. The germline V gene has CDR1 DFQATT and CDR2 SNEGSKA (reference sequence). Trimming removed 6 bases from V and 7 bases from J, with 7 bases in between. The chain joins TRBV20-1 to TRBJ2-1; D remains ambiguous. What was sequenced was PBMCs. The sequence derives from a man aged 25 to 45 in good health and CMV-seropositive. CDR3: CSALENEQFF. The CDR3 DNA is TGCAGTGCATTAGAAAATGAGCAGTTCTTC.